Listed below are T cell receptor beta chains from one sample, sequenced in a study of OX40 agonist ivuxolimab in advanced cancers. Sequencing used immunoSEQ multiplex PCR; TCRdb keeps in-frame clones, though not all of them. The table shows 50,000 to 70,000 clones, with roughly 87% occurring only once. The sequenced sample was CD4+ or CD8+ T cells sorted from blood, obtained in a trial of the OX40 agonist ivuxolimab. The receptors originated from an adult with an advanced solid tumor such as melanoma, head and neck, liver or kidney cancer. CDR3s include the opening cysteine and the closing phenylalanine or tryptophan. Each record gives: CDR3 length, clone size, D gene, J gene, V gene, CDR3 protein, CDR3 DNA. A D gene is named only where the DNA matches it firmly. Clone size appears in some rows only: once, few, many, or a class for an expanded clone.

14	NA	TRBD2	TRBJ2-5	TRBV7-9	CASSLAGTKETQYF	TGTGCCAGCAGCTTAGCTGGGACTAAAGAGACCCAGTACTTC
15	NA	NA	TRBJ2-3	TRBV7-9	CASSLPGISTDTQYF	TGTGCCAGCAGCTTACCAGGGATTAGCACAGATACGCAGTATTTT
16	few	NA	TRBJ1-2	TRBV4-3	CASSQDGTARDYGYTF	TGCGCCAGCAGCCAAGATGGAACGGCTAGGGATTATGGCTACACCTTC
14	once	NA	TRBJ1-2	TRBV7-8	CASSLGSREYGYTF	TGTGCCAGCAGCTTAGGGTCCAGGGAATATGGCTACACCTTC
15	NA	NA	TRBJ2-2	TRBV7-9	CASSHDIANTGELFF	TGTGCCAGCAGCCACGACATCGCGAACACCGGGGAGCTGTTTTTT
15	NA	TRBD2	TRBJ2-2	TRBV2	CASSPGLVTTGELFF	TGTGCCAGCAGTCCGGGACTAGTGACGACCGGGGAGCTGTTTTTT
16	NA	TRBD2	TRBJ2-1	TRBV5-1	CASSLATSGTYNEQFF	TGCGCCAGCAGCTTGGCCACTAGCGGGACCTACAATGAGCAGTTCTTC
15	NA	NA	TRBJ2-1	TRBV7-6	CASSLPAGSDNEQFF	TGTGCCAGCAGTCTCCCGGCGGGGTCGGACAATGAGCAGTTCTTC
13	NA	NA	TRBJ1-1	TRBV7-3	CASSLKVDTEAFF	TGTGCCAGCAGCTTAAAGGTGGACACTGAAGCTTTCTTT
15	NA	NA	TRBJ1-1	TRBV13	CASSPIGTGNTEAFF	TGTGCCAGCAGCCCGATAGGGACGGGGAACACTGAAGCTTTCTTT
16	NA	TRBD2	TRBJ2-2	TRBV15	CATSDTSGRRSGELFF	TGTGCCACCAGCGACACTAGCGGGAGGAGGAGCGGGGAGCTGTTTTTT
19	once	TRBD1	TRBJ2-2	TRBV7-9	CASSSYQGVFLKRTGELFF	TGTGCCAGCAGCTCTTACCAGGGGGTCTTTCTTAAACGAACCGGGGAGCTGTTTTTT
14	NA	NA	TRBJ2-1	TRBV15	CATSPLGGQGEQFF	TGTGCCACCAGCCCGCTGGGGGGGCAAGGTGAGCAGTTCTTC
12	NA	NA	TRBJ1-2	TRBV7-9	CASSPRTGGYTF	TGTGCCAGCAGCCCCCGGACGGGCGGCTACACCTTC
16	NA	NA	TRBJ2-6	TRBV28	CASSLLSASGANVLTF	TGTGCCAGCAGTTTATTAAGTGCTTCTGGGGCCAACGTCCTGACTTTC
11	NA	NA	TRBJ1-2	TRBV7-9	CASSFQIGYTF	TGTGCCAGCAGCTTCCAAATAGGCTACACCTTC
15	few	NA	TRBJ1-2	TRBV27	CASSPDAGTLYGYTF	TGTGCCAGCAGTCCTGATGCCGGGACACTCTATGGCTACACCTTC
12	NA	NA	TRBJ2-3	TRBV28	CASSFGSDTQYF	TGTGCCAGCAGTTTCGGGTCAGACACGCAGTATTTT
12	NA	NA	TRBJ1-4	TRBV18	CASSSTAEKLFF	TGTGCCAGCTCGTCAACCGCTGAAAAACTGTTTTTT
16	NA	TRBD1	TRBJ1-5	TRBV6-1	CASSDHPTGLNQPQHF	TGTGCCAGCAGTGACCACCCGACAGGGTTAAATCAGCCCCAGCATTTT
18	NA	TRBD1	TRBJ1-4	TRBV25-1	CASTGGVYTGAENEKLFF	TGTGCCAGCACAGGGGGAGTGTACACAGGGGCGGAAAATGAAAAACTGTTTTTT
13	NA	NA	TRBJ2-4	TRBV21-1	CAKKGGVKNIQYF	TGTGCCAAGAAAGGAGGGGTCAAAAACATTCAGTACTTC
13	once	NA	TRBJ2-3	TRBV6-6	CAGGAGPTDTQYF	TGTGCCGGGGGGGCAGGGCCTACAGATACGCAGTATTTT
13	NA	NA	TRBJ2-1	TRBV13	CASSDGPDNEQFF	TGTGCCAGCAGCGACGGCCCCGACAATGAGCAGTTCTTC
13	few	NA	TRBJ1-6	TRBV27	CASSYGTNSPLHF	TGTGCCAGCAGTTACGGGACCAATTCACCCCTCCACTTT
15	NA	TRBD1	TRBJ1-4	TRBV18	CASSPRGHANEKLFF	TGTGCCAGCTCACCCAGGGGGCACGCTAATGAAAAACTGTTTTTT
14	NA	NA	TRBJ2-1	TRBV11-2	CASSLASWINEQFF	TGTGCCAGCAGCTTAGCTTCCTGGATCAATGAGCAGTTCTTC
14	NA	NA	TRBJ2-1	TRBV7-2	CASSRPPMGNEQFF	TGTGCCAGCAGCCGCCCCCCGATGGGCAATGAGCAGTTCTTC
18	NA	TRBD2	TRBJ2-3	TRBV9	CASSSRGTSGGVANTQYF	TGTGCCAGCAGCTCCCGTGGGACTAGCGGGGGGGTTGCGAATACGCAGTATTTT
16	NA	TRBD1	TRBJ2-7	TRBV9	CASSPTSGNRGPEQYF	TGTGCCAGCAGCCCCACATCCGGGAACAGGGGGCCGGAGCAGTACTTC
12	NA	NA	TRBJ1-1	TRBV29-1	CSALGGSTEAFF	TGCAGCGCTCTAGGGGGGAGCACTGAAGCTTTCTTT
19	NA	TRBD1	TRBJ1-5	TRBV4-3	CASSQDSRDSEISNQPQHF	TGCGCCAGCAGCCAAGACTCCCGGGACAGCGAGATCTCAAATCAGCCCCAGCATTTT
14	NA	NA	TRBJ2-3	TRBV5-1	CASSLSGEADTQYF	TGCGCCAGCAGCTTGTCGGGGGAAGCAGATACGCAGTATTTT
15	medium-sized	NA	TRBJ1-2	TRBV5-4	CASSVTGARLDGYTF	TGTGCCAGCAGCGTCACAGGTGCTAGATTGGATGGCTACACCTTC
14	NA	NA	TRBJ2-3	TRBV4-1	CASSQVTAQDTQYF	TGCGCCAGCAGCCAAGTAACGGCCCAGGATACGCAGTATTTT
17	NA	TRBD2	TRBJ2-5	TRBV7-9	CASSPGLAGAYQETQYF	TGTGCCAGCAGCCCGGGACTAGCGGGGGCGTACCAAGAGACCCAGTACTTC
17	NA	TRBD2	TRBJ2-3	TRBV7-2	CASSLALTSGSTDTQYF	TGTGCCAGCAGCTTAGCGCTCACTAGCGGATCCACAGATACGCAGTATTTT
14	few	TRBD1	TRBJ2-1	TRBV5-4	CASSLETGHNEQFF	TGTGCCAGCAGCCTTGAGACAGGGCACAATGAGCAGTTCTTC
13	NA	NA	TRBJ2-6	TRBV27	CASSLSGANVLTF	TGTGCCAGCAGTTTATCTGGGGCCAACGTCCTGACTTTC
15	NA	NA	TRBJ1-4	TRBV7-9	CASSPREGSGEKLFF	TGTGCCAGCAGCCCTCGGGAGGGGAGCGGTGAAAAACTGTTTTTT
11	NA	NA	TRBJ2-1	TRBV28	CASSSYNEQFF	TGTGCCAGCAGCAGCTACAATGAGCAGTTCTTC
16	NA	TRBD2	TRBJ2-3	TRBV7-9	CASSLIAGAVRDTQYF	TGTGCCAGCAGCTTAATAGCGGGGGCCGTCCGAGATACGCAGTATTTT
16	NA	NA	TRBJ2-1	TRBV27	CASRTMGQGIGNEQFF	TGTGCCAGCAGAACAATGGGGCAGGGGATTGGCAATGAGCAGTTCTTC
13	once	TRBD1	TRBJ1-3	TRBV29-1	CSVQQGDTNTIYF	TGCAGCGTACAGCAGGGGGATACGAACACCATATATTTT
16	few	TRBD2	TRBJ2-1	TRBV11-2	CASSIGAGGSYNEQFF	TGTGCCAGCAGCATAGGGGCGGGGGGATCCTACAATGAGCAGTTCTTC
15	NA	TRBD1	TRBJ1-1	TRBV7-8	CASSPLTGINTEAFF	TGTGCCAGCAGCCCTTTGACAGGGATAAACACTGAAGCTTTCTTT
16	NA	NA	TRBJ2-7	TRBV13	CASSLRGALNSYEQYF	TGTGCCAGCAGCTTAAGAGGGGCCCTTAACTCCTACGAGCAGTACTTC
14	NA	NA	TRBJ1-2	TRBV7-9	CASSLRQDPNGYTF	TGTGCCAGCAGCTTAAGACAGGACCCCAATGGCTACACCTTC
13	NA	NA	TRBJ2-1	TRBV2	CARTGTLPNEQFF	TGTGCCAGAACCGGGACCCTACCCAATGAGCAGTTCTTC
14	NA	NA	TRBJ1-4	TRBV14	CASSQDKDPEKLFF	TGTGCCAGCAGCCAAGATAAAGATCCAGAAAAACTGTTTTTT
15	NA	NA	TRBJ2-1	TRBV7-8	CASSFVQGGWDEQFF	TGTGCCAGCAGCTTTGTCCAGGGGGGGTGGGATGAGCAGTTCTTC
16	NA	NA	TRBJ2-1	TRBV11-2	CASSLDLRSSYNEQFF	TGTGCCAGCAGCTTAGACCTTCGAAGCTCCTACAATGAGCAGTTCTTC
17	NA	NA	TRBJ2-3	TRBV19	CASSIPLGAFSTDTQYF	TGTGCCAGTAGTATTCCCCTTGGAGCCTTTAGCACAGATACGCAGTATTTT
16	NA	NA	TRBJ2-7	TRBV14	CASSQTVTIKPYEQYF	TGTGCCAGCAGCCAAACAGTAACGATTAAGCCGTACGAGCAGTACTTC